A selection of T cell receptor beta chains follows, all from one sample in a study of cytomegalovirus exposure and HLA in healthy donors. Profiling relied on immunoSEQ multiplex PCR, and the TCRdb table lists in-frame clones only, not all of them. The table records approximately 190,000 clones, 70% to 85% of them present only once. The sample taken for sequencing was PBMCs. These TCRs come from a man aged 40-55 years in good health and CMV-seropositive. The CDR3 runs from the conserved cysteine through the conserved F or W. The D gene is left open where the match is weak. Where a row states a size, it is once, few, many or the class of an expanded clone; other rows omit it.

TGTGCCAGCAGTTTATCACAGGCGACTGGACTACACACTGAAGCTTTCTTT	CASSLSQATGLHTEAFF	NA	TRBV27	17	TRBJ1-1	NA
TGTGCCAGCAGCTTGTCAGGGGGAAGATACTCTGGGGCCAACGTCCTGACTTTC	CASSLSGGRYSGANVLTF	NA	TRBV7-2	18	TRBJ2-6	TRBD1
TGCGCCAGCAGCTTGGCCGGGAGGGTGATTGAAAAACTGTTTTTT	CASSLAGRVIEKLFF	NA	TRBV5-1	15	TRBJ1-4	NA
TGTGCCAGCAGCCCAGGACTAGCGGGAGCTGAGCAGTTCTTC	CASSPGLAGAEQFF	NA	TRBV7-9	14	TRBJ2-1	TRBD2
TGTGCCAGCAGCTTAGGGGACAGGGGCCAAAATTCACCCCTCCACTTT	CASSLGDRGQNSPLHF	NA	TRBV7-9	16	TRBJ1-6	TRBD1
TGCAGCGTGGCGAGCGGGGTGAACACCGGGGAGCTGTTTTTT	CSVASGVNTGELFF	NA	TRBV29-1	14	TRBJ2-2	TRBD2
TGCGCCAGCAGCTTGGACCTAGCGGCTTCCTACGAGCAGTACTTC	CASSLDLAASYEQYF	NA	TRBV5-1	15	TRBJ2-7	TRBD2
TGCGCCAGCAGCTTGGGGGGGGGCAATGAAGAGACCCAGTACTTC	CASSLGGGNEETQYF	NA	TRBV5-1	15	TRBJ2-5	NA
TGTGCCAGCAGCTTAGGGACTGGGCGCACCGGGGAGCTGTTTTTT	CASSLGTGRTGELFF	NA	TRBV7-9	15	TRBJ2-2	NA
TGTGCCAGCAGCCACGGGACTAGCGGGGGGCAATACGAGCAGTACTTC	CASSHGTSGGQYEQYF	NA	TRBV5-4	16	TRBJ2-7	TRBD2
TGCGCCAGCAGCTTGGGTTCCCATTTATGGGGACAGGGGAAGGTGACTAATGAAAAACTGTTTTTT	CASSLGSHLWGQGKVTNEKLFF	NA	TRBV5-1	22	TRBJ1-4	TRBD1
TGTGCCAGCAGCCCCAACACTATTACCCGCTTCTACGAGCAGTACTTC	CASSPNTITRFYEQYF	NA	TRBV7-3	16	TRBJ2-7	NA
TGTGCCAGCAGTCCCGGACTGCCTACCTACGAGCAGTACTTC	CASSPGLPTYEQYF	NA	TRBV6-6	14	TRBJ2-7	NA
TGTGCCAGCAGTTACGGTGGCAGGGCCTACGAGCAGTACTTC	CASSYGGRAYEQYF	NA	TRBV6-5	14	TRBJ2-7	NA
TGTGCCAGCAGTCCCGACAGTCGCACTGAAGCTTTCTTT	CASSPDSRTEAFF	NA	TRBV6-6	13	TRBJ1-1	NA
TGCGCCAGCAGCTTGGCCGAGCGCGCGAACACCGGGGAGCTGTTTTTT	CASSLAERANTGELFF	NA	TRBV5-1	16	TRBJ2-2	NA
TGTGCCAGCAGCTTACACTCGGTTGAGCAGTACTTC	CASSLHSVEQYF	NA	TRBV7-2	12	TRBJ2-7	NA
TGTGCCAGCAGTTTCGCCCTGACAGCTGAGCCTTCCGAGCAGTACTTC	CASSFALTAEPSEQYF	NA	TRBV27	16	TRBJ2-7	NA
TGTGCCAGCCGCGGTCCGGCCCCCGGAGGTAGCTATGGCTACACCTTC	CASRGPAPGGSYGYTF	NA	TRBV27	16	TRBJ1-2	NA
TGTGCCAGCAGCTTAGAACAGGGCGAGTGGAATGAGCAGTTCTTC	CASSLEQGEWNEQFF	NA	TRBV11-2	15	TRBJ2-1	NA
TGTGCCAGCAGCTCCACAACCCGGGACATCAACACTGAAGCTTTCTTT	CASSSTTRDINTEAFF	NA	TRBV5-6	16	TRBJ1-1	NA
TGTGCCAGCAGCCCGGGGGTAGGGACAGTGGCAACTGAAGCTTTCTTT	CASSPGVGTVATEAFF	NA	TRBV7-6	16	TRBJ1-1	TRBD1
TGTGCCAGCAGCTTGACTAGGCACAATGAGCAGTTCTTC	CASSLTRHNEQFF	NA	TRBV7-3	13	TRBJ2-1	NA
TGTGCCAGCAGTTTAAAGCGCGGGAATAGTGGCTCCTACGAGCAGTACTTC	CASSLKRGNSGSYEQYF	NA	TRBV28	17	TRBJ2-7	NA
TGTGCCAGCAGCCAGGGGGAGTTCTATGGCTACACCTTC	CASSQGEFYGYTF	few	TRBV7-9	13	TRBJ1-2	TRBD1
TGCGCCAGCAGCTTGGACAGTGCGGATACGCAGTATTTT	CASSLDSADTQYF	NA	TRBV5-1	13	TRBJ2-3	NA
TGTGCCAGCAGCCGAGACCGTGGAGCTAACTATGGCTACACCTTC	CASSRDRGANYGYTF	NA	TRBV6-5	15	TRBJ1-2	NA
TGTGCCAGCAGCCGGACAGGGCTGGATGAAAAACTGTTTTTT	CASSRTGLDEKLFF	NA	TRBV2	14	TRBJ1-4	TRBD1
TGTGCCAGCAGTTTACTCCTCGGGGGGGGCAATCAGCCCCAGCATTTT	CASSLLLGGGNQPQHF	NA	TRBV28	16	TRBJ1-5	NA
TGTGCCAGCTCACCCACCCTACAGGGGGCGTATAATTCACCCCTCCACTTT	CASSPTLQGAYNSPLHF	NA	TRBV18	17	TRBJ1-6	TRBD1